This entry lists 24 T cell receptor beta chains sequenced from one sample in a study of cytomegalovirus exposure and HLA in healthy donors. PCR amplification relied on 60 Vbeta primers (plus 13 Jbeta primers). Produced via immunoSEQ multiplex PCR; TCRdb's table is partial and in-frame only. Seen here are approximately 110,000 clones, about 83% observed once, and the top ten hold 5% to 6.5%. Sequenced material: PBMCs. The receptors were sampled from a man aged 18 to 29 in good health and CMV-seronegative.

This rearrangement joins TRBV28 to TRBJ1-6; 8 bases map to TRBD1. V dropped 2 bases and J dropped 6; count of bases not matched to a gene: 0. CDR3 length equals 14 residues. The germline CDR1 and CDR2 sequences are MDHEN and SYDVKM. The CDR3, as DNA: TGTGCCAGCAGTTTAACAGGGGGTAATTCACCCCTCCACTTT. Protein sequence: CASSLTGGNSPLHF.

This rearrangement joins TRBV5-1 to TRBJ1-4; D is perhaps TRBD1 (5 bases). The CDR3 covers 15 residues. CDR1 SGHRS and CDR2 YFSETQ come from the germline V gene. V lost 0 bases, J lost 4 bases, and 10 bases lay in between. The CDR3 loop is CASSLDQGRNEKLFF. The DNA of the CDR3 is TGCGCCAGCAGCTTGGATCAGGGCCGTAATGAAAAACTGTTTTTT.

The chain links TRBV25-1 to TRBJ1-2; the D gene is possibly TRBD1 (6 bases). Between the trimmed V and J ends, which lost 0 bases and 8 bases, there was a span of 10 bases. In germline, CDR1 is MGHDK, CDR2 SYGVNS. There are 13 residues in the CDR3. The CDR3 bases are TGTGCCAGCAGTGAATATAGGACAGACGGCTACACCTTC. It is translated as CASSEYRTDGYTF.

This clone was picked up a small number of times. The gene calls are TRBV7-2 and TRBJ2-2, with TRBD1 identical over 8 bases. Germline V gene data show CDR1 as SGHTA and CDR2 as FQGNSA. This CDR3 comprises 14 residues. The ends lost 5 bases at V and 4 bases at J; junction bases unmatched: 3. This chain's CDR3 is CASSRTGSTGELFF. DNA for the CDR3: TGTGCCAGCAGCCGGACAGGGAGCACCGGGGAGCTGTTTTTT.

The rearrangement links TRBV28 to TRBJ2-5, with 8 bases lining up with TRBD1. The CDR3 spans 15 residues. After removal of 6 bases from V and 4 bases from J, the junction contained 10 bases not matched to a gene. Germline-derived CDR1 and CDR2 are MDHEN and SYDVKM. The CDR3 loop reads CASRPGTGWTETQYF. Written as DNA, the CDR3 is TGTGCCAGCAGGCCCGGGACAGGATGGACAGAGACCCAGTACTTC.

The rearrangement joins TRBV6-5 to TRBJ1-2; D gene unclear. The V and J ends lost 0 bases and 2 bases respectively, with 7 bases between them. The germline V gene has CDR1 MNHEY and CDR2 SVGAGI. This CDR3 is 14 amino acids long. The CDR3 region is CASSYSQLNYGYTF. DNA of the CDR3: TGTGCCAGCAGTTACTCACAATTAAACTATGGCTACACCTTC.

The chain carries TRBV6-5 and TRBJ1-5; D is uncertain. The CDR3 is made up of 15 amino acids. Trimming removed 0 bases at V and 0 bases at J, with 6 bases between. Germline V lookup: CDR1 MNHEY, CDR2 SVGAGI. CDR3 region: CASSYSGDSNQPQHF. CDR3 in DNA: TGTGCCAGCAGTTACTCTGGAGATAGCAATCAGCCCCAGCATTTT.

The rearrangement links TRBV30 to TRBJ1-5; D unclear. Looked up from germline, CDR1 is GTSNPN and CDR2 is SVGIG (reference sequence). This CDR3 has 14 amino acids. The V gene lost 2 bases and the J gene lost 3 bases, with 11 bases spanning the gap. CDR3 nucleotides: TGTGCCTGGAGTAGGGAGAAAAACAATCAGCCCCAGCATTTT. It is translated as CAWSREKNNQPQHF.

This chain joins TRBV27 and TRBJ2-7, with TRBD2 matching 9 bases. V trimming: 6 bases; J trimming: 7 bases; junction bases outside the gene matches: 10. From germline, CDR1 is MNHEY and CDR2 SMNVEV (reference sequence). This CDR3 has 14 residues. The CDR3 DNA sequence: TGTGCCAGCAGAAAGACTAGCGGAGAATTTGAGCAGTACTTC. Translated, it gives CASRKTSGEFEQYF.

On this clone: Germline is not matched at one junction end, which may reflect a read error. In DNA, the CDR3 is TGTGCCAGCAGAGAAGATAGGGGTTCTGCAACTAATGAAAAACTGTTTTTT. It codes for CASREDRGSATNEKLFF. The rearrangement uses TRBV6-1 and TRBJ1-4, with a tentative D call TRBD1 (5 bases). CDR1 is MNHNS and CDR2 is SASEGT in the germline V gene. The CDR3 covers 17 residues.

The chain combines TRBV11-1 with TRBJ2-1; 8 positions match TRBD2. Germline lookup yields CDR1 SGHAT and CDR2 FQDESV (reference sequence). The CDR3 runs to 16 residues. Germline trimming cut 3 bases from V and 4 bases from J; bases unmatched to any gene: 8. DNA for the CDR3: TGTGCCAGCAGCTTCCCAGCGCCTAGCGGGTACAATGAGCAGTTCTTC. It codes for CASSFPAPSGYNEQFF. Based on the CDR3 plus reference TRBV11-1 and TRBJ2-1, the full variable domain is EAEVAQSPRYKITEKSQAVAFWCDPISGHATLYWYRQILGQGPELLVQFQDESVVDDSQLPKDRFSAERLKGVDSTLKIQPAELGDSAMYLCASSFPAPSGYNEQFFGPGTRLTVL.

V and J are TRBV18 and TRBJ2-7, with TRBD1 matching 9 bases. The CDR3 is 15 amino acids. The trim removed 4 bases at V and 1 base at J, leaving 5 bases unmatched. Germline CDR1 KGHSH, CDR2 LQKENI. Here the CDR3 reads CASSLRTGVSYEQYF. The CDR3 nucleotides are TGTGCCAGCTCACTCCGGACAGGGGTGTCCTACGAGCAGTACTTC.

The rearrangement links TRBV5-1 to TRBJ2-5, with 14 bases that match TRBD2. Per germline, CDR1 SGHRS and CDR2 YFSETQ. Trimming took 4 bases from V and 4 from J; bases not matched to a gene: 6. The CDR3 is 16 amino acids. The CDR3 sequence is CASSGGTSGSTETQYF. In DNA form, the CDR3 reads TGCGCCAGCAGCGGAGGGACTAGCGGGAGTACAGAGACCCAGTACTTC.

The chain has TRBV27 and TRBJ1-4; no clear D gene. The CDR3 length is 17 residues. The germline gives CDR1 MNHEY, CDR2 SMNVEV (reference sequence). Trimming cost V 7 bases and J 4 bases, with 22 bases left between them. The CDR3: CASNPTFPAGDNEKLFF. CDR3 DNA sequence: TGTGCCAGCAACCCAACATTCCCGGCGGGAGATAATGAAAAACTGTTTTTT.

This rearrangement joins TRBV7-9 to TRBJ2-6; TRBD2 matches 9 bases. In germline, CDR1 is SEHNR, CDR2 FQNEAQ (reference sequence). CDR3 length: 19 amino acids. The V and J ends lost 2 bases and 0 bases, in that order; junction bases with no gene match: 8. CDR3 nucleotide sequence: TGTGCCAGCAGCTTATGGGCGGGACTAGCTTCCTCTGGGGCCAACGTCCTGACTTTC. This translates into CASSLWAGLASSGANVLTF.

The chain joins TRBV9 to TRBJ1-2; D is undetermined. Looked up from germline, CDR1 is SGDLS and CDR2 is YYNGEE. The CDR3 is made up of 15 amino acids. V was shortened by 3 bases and J by 2 bases, with 14 bases between the two germline ends. The CDR3 nucleotides are TGTGCCAGCAGCGGACACACAATACCGAACTATGGCTACACCTTC. It yields the protein CASSGHTIPNYGYTF.

This CDR3 is CASSVAGDGTGELFF. DNA of the CDR3: TGTGCCAGCAGCGTAGCGGGAGACGGCACCGGGGAGCTGTTTTTT. The chain joins TRBV9 to TRBJ2-2, with D perhaps TRBD2 (6 bases). Trimming took off 0 bases at V and 4 bases at J, with 10 bases between the two ends. CDR3 length: 15 amino acids. Germline values: CDR1 SGDLS, CDR2 YYNGEE.

This clone was found once. The chain joins TRBV6-5 to TRBJ1-1; D not resolved. Looked up from germline, CDR1 is MNHEY and CDR2 is SVGAGI. The CDR3 extends over 13 amino acids. Trimming took 2 bases from V and 11 from J, leaving 15 bases between them. The DNA of the CDR3 is TGTGCCAGCAGTTACAAGGCGCCGGAGATTGCTTTCTTT. Encoded protein: CASSYKAPEIAFF.

V is TRBV11-2 and J is TRBJ2-3; 8 nucleotides line up with TRBD2. J was trimmed by 5 bases and V by 4 bases; bases with no gene match: 5. CDR1 is SGHAT and CDR2 is FQNNGV in the germline V gene. CDR3 length: 14 amino acids. The CDR3 nucleotides are TGTGCCAGCAGCTCAGCGGGAGCGGGAGATACGCAGTATTTT. Residues: CASSSAGAGDTQYF.

The chain carries TRBV27 and TRBJ1-1; TRBD1 agrees at 11 bases. The trim removed 8 bases at V and 3 bases at J, leaving 5 bases unmatched. The germline CDR1 and CDR2 sequences are MNHEY and SMNVEV (reference sequence). This CDR3 has 14 amino acids. The CDR3: CASWDRGTHTEAFF. The CDR3 bases are TGTGCCAGCTGGGACAGGGGGACCCACACTGAAGCTTTCTTT.

This chain links TRBV19 with TRBJ2-7, with a tentative D call TRBD1 (6 bases). The CDR3 runs to 14 residues. V was trimmed by 1 base and J by 6 bases, leaving 13 bases between them. Germline CDR1 is LNHDA and CDR2 is SQIVND (reference sequence). In nucleotides, the CDR3 is TGTGCCAGTAGTATAGCCTGGACAGAATCCGAGCAGTACTTC. It is translated as CASSIAWTESEQYF. The full variable domain, completed using reference TRBV19 and TRBJ2-7, is DGGITQSPKYLFRKEGQNVTLSCEQNLNHDAMYWYRQDPGQGLRLIYYSQIVNDFQKGDIAEGYSVSREKKESFPLTVTSAQKNPTAFYLCASSIAWTESEQYFGPGTRLTVT.

The chain combines TRBV15 with TRBJ2-1; 8 bases line up with TRBD2. The V gene end was trimmed by 3 bases and the J gene end by 2 bases; junction bases not matched to a gene: 3. Germline-derived CDR1 and CDR2 are LNHNV and YYDKDF (reference sequence). The CDR3 contains 15 residues. CDR3 region: CATSSTSGPYNEQFF. CDR3 DNA sequence: TGTGCCACCAGCAGCACTAGCGGCCCCTACAATGAGCAGTTCTTC.

A single count supports this clone. This chain links TRBV7-2 with TRBJ2-3, with TRBD2 as a possible D gene (6 bases). V lost 5 bases and J 6 bases, leaving 12 bases between the germline ends. This CDR3 is built from 13 residues. Germline V gene lookup returns CDR1 SGHTA and CDR2 FQGNSA. The CDR3 coding sequence is TGTGCCAGCAGCACCCGGGGGAGGGATACGCAGTATTTT. This gives the protein CASSTRGRDTQYF.

This sequence joins TRBV9 and TRBJ1-1, with D perhaps matching TRBD1 (6 bases). V was pared by 3 bases and J by 6 bases, with 12 bases between. Germline CDR1 is SGDLS and CDR2 is YYNGEE. The CDR3 loop spans 13 amino acids. CDR3 region: CASSGLGAPEAFF. The CDR3 DNA sequence: TGTGCCAGCAGCGGGCTGGGGGCGCCTGAAGCTTTCTTT.